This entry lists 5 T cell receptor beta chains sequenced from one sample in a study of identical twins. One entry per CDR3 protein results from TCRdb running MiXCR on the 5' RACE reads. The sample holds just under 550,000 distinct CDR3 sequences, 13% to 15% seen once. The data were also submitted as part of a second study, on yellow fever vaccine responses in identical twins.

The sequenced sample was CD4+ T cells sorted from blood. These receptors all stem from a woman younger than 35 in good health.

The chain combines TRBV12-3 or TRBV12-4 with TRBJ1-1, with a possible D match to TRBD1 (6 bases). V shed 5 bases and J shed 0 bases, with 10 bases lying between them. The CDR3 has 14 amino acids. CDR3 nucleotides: TGTGCCAGCAGTGTCAGGGGTTTGAACACTGAAGCTTTCTTT. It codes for CASSVRGLNTEAFF.

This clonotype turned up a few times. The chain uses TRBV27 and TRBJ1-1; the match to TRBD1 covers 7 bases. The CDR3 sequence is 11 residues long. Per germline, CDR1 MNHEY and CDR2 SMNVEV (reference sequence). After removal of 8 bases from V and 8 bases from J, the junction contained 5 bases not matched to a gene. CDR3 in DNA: TGTGCCAGCCACAGGGGAGGCGAAGCTTTCTTT. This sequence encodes CASHRGGEAFF.

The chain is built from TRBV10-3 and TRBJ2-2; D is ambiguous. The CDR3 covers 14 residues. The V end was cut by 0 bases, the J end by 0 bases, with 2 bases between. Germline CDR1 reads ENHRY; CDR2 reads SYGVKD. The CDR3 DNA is TGTGCCATCAGTGAGTCAACGAACACCGGGGAGCTGTTTTTT. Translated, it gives CAISESTNTGELFF.

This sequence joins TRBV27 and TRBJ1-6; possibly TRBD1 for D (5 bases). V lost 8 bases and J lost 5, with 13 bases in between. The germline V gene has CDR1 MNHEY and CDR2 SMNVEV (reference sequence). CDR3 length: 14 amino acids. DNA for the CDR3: TGTGCCAGCCGGCCGGCAGGGCATAATTCACCCCTCCACTTT. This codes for CASRPAGHNSPLHF.

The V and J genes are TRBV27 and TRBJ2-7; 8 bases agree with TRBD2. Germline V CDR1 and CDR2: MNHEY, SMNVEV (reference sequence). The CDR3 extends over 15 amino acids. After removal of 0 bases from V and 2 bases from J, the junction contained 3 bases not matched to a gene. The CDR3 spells CASSLSFGRAYEQYF. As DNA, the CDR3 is TGTGCCAGCAGTTTATCATTCGGGAGGGCCTACGAGCAGTACTTC.